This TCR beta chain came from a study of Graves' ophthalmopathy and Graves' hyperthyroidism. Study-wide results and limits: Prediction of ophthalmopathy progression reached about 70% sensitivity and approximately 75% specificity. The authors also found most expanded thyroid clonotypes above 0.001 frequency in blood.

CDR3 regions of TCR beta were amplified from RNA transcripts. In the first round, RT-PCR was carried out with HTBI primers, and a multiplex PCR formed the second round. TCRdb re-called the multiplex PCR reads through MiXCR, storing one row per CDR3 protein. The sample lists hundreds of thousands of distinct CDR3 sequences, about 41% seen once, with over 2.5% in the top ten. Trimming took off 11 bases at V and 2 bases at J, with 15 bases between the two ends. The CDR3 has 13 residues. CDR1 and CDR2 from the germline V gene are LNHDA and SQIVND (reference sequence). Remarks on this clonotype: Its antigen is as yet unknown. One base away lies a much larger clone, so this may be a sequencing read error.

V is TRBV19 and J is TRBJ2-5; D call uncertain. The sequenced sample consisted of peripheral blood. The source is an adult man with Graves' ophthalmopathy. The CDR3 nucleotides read TGTGCCGGTACAGCCTCGGGTCAAGAGACCCAGTACTTC. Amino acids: CAGTASGQETQYF.